Below, 2 T cell receptor beta chains from the same sample are listed, as sequenced in a study of T cell responses to AZD1222 COVID-19 vaccine. Libraries were prepared by immunoSEQ multiplex PCR; TCRdb keeps only in-frame clonotypes and omits some of them. Among about 97,000 clones listed, around 89% were seen once. Sequencing used peripheral blood, obtained on day 0 of AZD1222 vaccination. These receptor sequences come from an adult in good health.

This clone was seen a few times. V usage is TRBV30 and J usage is TRBJ1-2; D unresolved. Germline assignment: CDR1 GTSNPN and CDR2 SVGIG (reference sequence). The CDR3 covers 13 residues. V lost 2 bases to trimming and J lost 0 bases, with 7 bases between them. In DNA, the CDR3 is TGTGCCTGGAGTTCATCTCCTAACTATGGCTACACCTTC. Amino acid sequence: CAWSSSPNYGYTF.

The chain carries TRBV28 and TRBJ1-3; D is uncertain. This CDR3 spans 14 amino acids. V was pared by 5 bases and J by 0 bases, with 8 bases between. Germline CDR1 MDHEN, CDR2 SYDVKM. The CDR3 spells CASSARDSGNTIYF. CDR3 sequence (DNA): TGTGCCAGCAGTGCCCGGGACTCTGGAAACACCATATATTTT. Variable domain in full (rest from reference TRBV28 and TRBJ1-3): DVKVTQSSRYLVKRTGEKVFLECVQDMDHENMFWYRQDPGLGLRLIYFSYDVKMKEKGDIPEGYSVSREKKERFSLILESASTNQTSMYLCASSARDSGNTIYFGEGSWLTVV.